The text below deals with one T cell receptor (beta chain). What it recognizes is unknown. The V gene lost 6 bases and the J gene lost 3 bases, with 16 bases spanning the gap. This CDR3 has 15 residues. The germline CDR1 and CDR2 sequences are MDHEN and SYDVKM. The data belong to a study of T cell repertoires in cytomegalovirus infection. Study as a whole: Alongside well-studied HLA-B-restricted CMV epitopes, recently identified HLA-C-restricted CMV epitopes were also used. Indications came from public TCR beta signatures; they pointed to CMV infection and to a matching HLA type. General study findings and limits: Carriers of CMV and the relevant HLA type were discriminated by public TCR beta frequency. The ex vivo response was dominated by HLA-C-restricted CMV-specific TCR beta clonotypes.

MiXCR was run by TCRdb on the reads, yielding one entry per CDR3 protein. The sample includes around 540,000 distinct CDR3 sequences, roughly a third seen only once; the top ten take about a sixth. The specimen was cultured PBMCs, collected from culture after CMV antigen stimulation. This sequence joins TRBV28 and TRBJ2-3, with D hard to call. The sequence came from a human donor in good health (CMV status not recorded). Some clones in this sample may be carry-over from other donors' samples. The DNA of the CDR3 is TGTGCCAGCAGGGAATCGGGCCGACCAACAGATACGCAGTATTTT. Translated: CASRESGRPTDTQYF. The entire variable domain, with the rest obtained from reference TRBV28 and TRBJ2-3, is as follows: DVKVTQSSRYLVKRTGEKVFLECVQDMDHENMFWYRQDPGLGLRLIYFSYDVKMKEKGDIPEGYSVSREKKERFSLILESASTNQTSMYLCASRESGRPTDTQYFGPGTRLTVL.